The 5 T cell receptor beta chains given below trace back to one sample, sequenced in a study of cytomegalovirus exposure and HLA in healthy donors. The PCR used 60 Vbeta and 13 Jbeta primers. Repertoires were generated with immunoSEQ multiplex PCR, while TCRdb's copy carries only in-frame clones and drops some. The data show 150,000 to 200,000 clones, 65% to 85% seen once. The sequencing input was PBMCs. Receptor source: a woman between 18 and 29 years old in good health and CMV-seronegative.

The chain employs TRBV18 and TRBJ2-1; D is possibly TRBD1 (5 bases). CDR1 is KGHSH, CDR2 LQKENI, per germline. Trimming left V 3 bases short and J 3 bases short, with 9 bases between. The CDR3 length is 14 residues. CDR3 in DNA: TGTGCCAGCTCACCGCCGACAGTCTACAATGAGCAGTTCTTC. Translated, it gives CASSPPTVYNEQFF.

This clone was seen just once. CDR3 coding DNA: TGTGCCAGCAAGCCAGGGGGCTCTGGAAACACCATATATTTT. It specifies CASKPGGSGNTIYF. The rearrangement joins TRBV28 to TRBJ1-3; TRBD1 aligns across 7 bases. The CDR3 runs 14 residues. Germline V lookup: CDR1 MDHEN, CDR2 SYDVKM. V lost 7 bases, J lost 0 bases, and 3 bases stayed unmatched. Combining the CDR3 with reference TRBV28 and TRBJ1-3 gives the whole variable domain DVKVTQSSRYLVKRTGEKVFLECVQDMDHENMFWYRQDPGLGLRLIYFSYDVKMKEKGDIPEGYSVSREKKERFSLILESASTNQTSMYLCASKPGGSGNTIYFGEGSWLTVV.

V is TRBV6-5 and J is TRBJ2-3; 9 nucleotides align to TRBD1. J lost 0 bases, V lost 2 bases, and 0 bases had no gene match. The CDR3 consists of 15 residues. The germline V gene encodes CDR1 MNHEY and CDR2 SVGAGI. CDR3 region: CASSYGTGSTDTQYF. DNA of the CDR3: TGTGCCAGCAGTTACGGGACAGGGAGCACAGATACGCAGTATTTT.

The chain has TRBV19 and TRBJ2-5; maybe TRBD2 (6 bases). V dropped 8 bases and J dropped 2 bases, with 18 bases sitting between them. Germline V CDR1 and CDR2: LNHDA, SQIVND (reference sequence). CDR3 length equals 15 residues. The DNA for the CDR3 is TGTGCCAGTCAGAATCTCGGGACTCCGCAAGAGACCCAGTACTTC. Its translation is CASQNLGTPQETQYF.

J is TRBJ2-5 and V is TRBV9, with 8 bases fitting TRBD2. The CDR3 length is 18 residues. Germline CDR1 and CDR2: SGDLS and YYNGEE. Unmatched junction bases numbered 14, after V lost 4 bases and J lost 0 bases. CDR3 sequence: CASSTRGGRGDHQETQYF. The CDR3 DNA sequence: TGTGCCAGCAGCACCCGAGGGGGGCGGGGGGACCACCAAGAGACCCAGTACTTC.